This TCR beta chain was captured in a study of blood T cell repertoires in COVID-19. Turning to the study itself: There were acute and convalescent COVID-19 samples, and they came from the United States, Italy and Spain. PBMCs, B-cell-depleted T cells, or T cells were the source of the cDNA or gDNA that made up the material.

Trimming took off 0 bases at V and 6 bases at J, with 9 bases between the two ends. The V gene's germline CDR1 is SGHRS and CDR2 YFSETQ. This CDR3 spans 14 amino acids. Authors' data handling: Researchers report that nucleated cell counts were estimated from reference gene primer amplification. Libraries were prepared by immunoSEQ multiplex PCR; TCRdb keeps only in-frame clonotypes and omits some of them. The DNA gave D and trimming, while V, J and clone size come from that table. The sample lists 220,000 or so clones; roughly 84% were seen once. The sample holds a few counts of this clone. The same CDR3 arises from other DNA sequences in this sample as well.

What was sequenced was peripheral blood. The chain carries TRBV5-1 and TRBJ1-4; TRBD1 might be the D (6 bases). The receptor was derived from a woman between 25 and 40 years old who had recovered from COVID-19. The chain's CDR3 is CASSLEGVHEKLFF. The CDR3 bases are TGCGCCAGCAGCTTGGAGGGGGTTCATGAAAAACTGTTTTTT.